The 8 T cell receptor beta chains below were found in one sample sequenced in a study of blood T cell repertoires in COVID-19 (dated by TCRdb to 2018 to 2021). The library relied on the immunoSEQ multiplex PCR assay. TCRdb holds this immuneACCESS table with in-frame rearrangements only. Some clones are missing; in checked studies, unresolved V genes explain under half, and the rest has no known cause. The sample table lists fewer than 400,000 clones, over 85% of them with a count of one. The top ten constitute about 1.7% of the sample. The source material was PBMCs or T cells enriched from blood (not recorded which). The receptors originated from a woman in her 30s who had recovered from COVID-19.

The J gene is TRBJ2-3, the V gene TRBV28; no reliable D call. CDR1 and CDR2 (germline): MDHEN, SYDVKM. Trimming took 5 bases from V and 3 from J, leaving 3 bases between them. This CDR3 has 11 amino acids. In nucleotides, the CDR3 is TGTGCCAGCAGTACTACAGATACGCAGTATTTT. This gives the protein CASSTTDTQYF.

The chain couples TRBV2 to TRBJ2-7; 8 bases fit TRBD1. V was pared by 3 bases and J by 3 bases, with 16 bases of the junction left unmatched. CDR1 SNHLY and CDR2 FYNNEI come from the germline V gene. The CDR3 is made up of 18 amino acids. The CDR3 spells CASSDDETGQGIFYEQYF. The CDR3 DNA is TGTGCCAGCAGTGATGACGAAACTGGACAGGGAATCTTCTACGAGCAGTACTTC.

This chain connects TRBV13 to TRBJ2-7; 8 nucleotides agree with TRBD1. The CDR3 loop spans 14 amino acids. CDR1 and CDR2 (germline): PRHDT, FYEKMQ (reference sequence). After removal of 3 bases from V and 3 bases from J, the junction contained 4 bases not matched to a gene. CDR3 coding DNA: TGTGCCAGCAGCTTGCCAGGGGGCTTCTACGAGCAGTACTTC. Protein: CASSLPGGFYEQYF.

The CDR3 coding sequence is TGTGCCAGCAGTGCCTACTATAATCAGCCCCAGCATTTT. Translating it yields CASSAYYNQPQHF. This chain uses TRBV6-2 or TRBV6-3 with TRBJ1-5, with no clear D. V was shortened by 5 bases and J by 4 bases, with 9 bases between the two germline ends. The CDR3 has 13 residues. Looked up from germline, CDR1 is MNHEY and CDR2 is SVGEGT.

The chain uses TRBV28 and TRBJ2-5; 12 positions agree with TRBD2. V dropped 5 bases and J dropped 8; count of bases not matched to a gene: 9. Per the germline V gene, CDR1 is MDHEN and CDR2 is SYDVKM. The CDR3 spans 15 residues. The CDR3 protein is CASSDLAGGSGTQYF. The CDR3 DNA reads as TGTGCCAGCAGTGACCTAGCGGGAGGGTCAGGTACCCAGTACTTC.

V is TRBV19 and J is TRBJ1-5; a weak D match, TRBD1 (6 bases). Trimming took 7 bases from V and 6 from J, leaving 13 bases between them. Germline V CDR1 and CDR2: LNHDA, SQIVND (reference sequence). This CDR3 has 13 amino acids. CDR3 amino acids: CASNYREGQPQHF. The CDR3, as DNA: TGTGCCAGTAATTACAGGGAGGGTCAGCCCCAGCATTTT. Supplemented by reference TRBV19 and TRBJ1-5, the full variable domain reads DGGITQSPKYLFRKEGQNVTLSCEQNLNHDAMYWYRQDPGQGLRLIYYSQIVNDFQKGDIAEGYSVSREKKESFPLTVTSAQKNPTAFYLCASNYREGQPQHFGDGTRLSIL.

This chain joins TRBV4-2 and TRBJ2-7; 11 bases agree with TRBD1. CDR1 and CDR2 (germline): LGHNA, YNFKEQ. There are 16 residues in the CDR3. The V segment lost 7 bases and the J segment 5 bases; nucleotides outside the gene matches: 13. The CDR3 region has the DNA TGTGCCAGCACCTTAACCCACGGGACAGGGGGTAACGAGCAGTACTTC. Translation gives CASTLTHGTGGNEQYF.

This clone was seen more than once but under ten times. V and J are TRBV7-9 and TRBJ1-5; D is possibly TRBD1 (6 bases). The CDR3 is 15 residues long. The V and J ends lost 1 base and 7 bases respectively, with 14 bases between them. Germline V gene sequence: CDR1 SEHNR, CDR2 FQNEAQ (reference sequence). The CDR3 coding sequence is TGTGCCAGCAGCTTAGACGCGGGGGCGGGACAGCCCCAGCATTTT. Residues: CASSLDAGAGQPQHF.